The rows below give T cell receptor beta chains drawn from one sample of a study of beta chain features in type 1 diabetes. Measured with immunoSEQ multiplex PCR; TCRdb has only the in-frame clones, and not every one. The table includes approximately 280,000 clones, approximately 15% detected once. Material for sequencing was naive CD4+ T cells from blood. These receptors all stem from a man between 18 and 29 years old with type 1 diabetes. The CDR3 runs from the conserved cysteine through the conserved F or W. The order of the fields is D gene, clone size, V gene, CDR3 length, J gene, CDR3 DNA, CDR3 protein. The D gene is left open where the match is weak. Size tells how often a clone was seen (once, few, many) or the class of an expanded clone, and some rows leave it out.

.	few	TRBV5-1	15	TRBJ2-7	TGCGCCAGCAGCCCGCGACAGGACAGCTCCTACGAGCAGTACTTC	CASSPRQDSSYEQYF
TRBD1	.	TRBV6-6	16	TRBJ2-1	TGTGCCAGCATTACCACGCCGGGACAGGGCGATAATGAGCAGTTCTTC	CASITTPGQGDNEQFF
.	few	TRBV30	14	TRBJ1-5	TGTGCCTGGAGTGTGGGAGGGACGAGTCAGCCCCAGCATTTT	CAWSVGGTSQPQHF
TRBD1	.	TRBV14	16	TRBJ2-7	TGTGCCAGCAGCCATTACAGGGGGCTAGCTAGCTCCGAGCAGTACTTC	CASSHYRGLASSEQYF
TRBD1	.	TRBV25-1	15	TRBJ1-4	TGTGCCAGCAGTGGACAGGGGGGCCTTAATGAAAAACTGTTTTTT	CASSGQGGLNEKLFF
.	.	TRBV7-2	14	TRBJ1-2	TGTGCCAGCAGCTTTAAGGGAGGGTCCTATGGCTACACCTTC	CASSFKGGSYGYTF
.	.	TRBV7-9	16	TRBJ1-4	TGTGCCAGCAGCCTAGGAGGCGGGACGGTTAATGAAAAACTGTTTTTT	CASSLGGGTVNEKLFF
.	few	TRBV7-2	16	TRBJ1-3	TGTGCCAGCAGCTCTATACAGGTTTACTCTGGAAACACCATATATTTT	CASSSIQVYSGNTIYF
.	.	TRBV28	13	TRBJ2-7	TGTGCCAGCAGCCCCGGACAGATTGACGAGCAGTACTTC	CASSPGQIDEQYF
.	.	TRBV6-6	13	TRBJ2-1	TGTGCCAGCAGTAAAACAACCTACAATGAGCAGTTCTTC	CASSKTTYNEQFF
.	.	TRBV25-1	13	TRBJ2-7	TGTGCCAGCTCCGAGGCAGGGTCCTACGAGCAGTACTTC	CASSEAGSYEQYF
.	few	TRBV30	14	TRBJ2-3	TGTGCCTGGAGTCGCGGGACCGGGAGATATACGCAGTATTTT	CAWSRGTGRYTQYF
TRBD2	.	TRBV28	18	TRBJ2-3	TGTGCCAGCAGCCCATGGGGGACTAGCGGGAGCTCCACAGATACGCAGTATTTT	CASSPWGTSGSSTDTQYF
.	few	TRBV28	13	TRBJ2-3	TGTGCCAGCACCAATGACGGGACAGATACGCAGTATTTT	CASTNDGTDTQYF
TRBD2	.	TRBV18	16	TRBJ2-3	TGTGCCAGCTCACCAATCGGGGGGGCTAGCACAGATACGCAGTATTTT	CASSPIGGASTDTQYF
.	.	TRBV18	14	TRBJ2-4	TGTGCCAGCTCACCAGGGTTCAGGGAAAACATTCAGTACTTC	CASSPGFRENIQYF
.	.	TRBV19	17	TRBJ1-2	TGTGCCAGCACCCCCCAGGGCCGCAATTTACTATGGGATGGCTACACCTTC	CASTPQGRNLLWDGYTF
.	.	TRBV19	12	TRBJ1-2	TGTGCCAGTAGTATCAACTTCTATGGCTACACCTTC	CASSINFYGYTF
TRBD2	.	TRBV5-8	16	TRBJ2-7	TGTGCCAGCAGCTTGGCTGGCGGGAGCCTCCCGGACGAGCAGTACTTC	CASSLAGGSLPDEQYF
.	.	TRBV6-5	14	TRBJ1-2	TGTGCCAGCAGCGACGTAGGGTCAAGGGAGGGCTACACCTTC	CASSDVGSREGYTF
.	.	TRBV5-1	16	TRBJ2-5	TGCGCCAGCAGCTTGTTCGGCGGGAAATCCCAAGAGACCCAGTACTTC	CASSLFGGKSQETQYF
TRBD2	few	TRBV11-2	16	TRBJ2-1	TGTGCCAGCAGCTTAGGAGGGACTAGCGGGAGTAATGAGCAGTTCTTC	CASSLGGTSGSNEQFF
TRBD1	.	TRBV19	14	TRBJ1-1	TGTGCCAGTAGTATGCGCCCACAGGGGACTGAAGCTTTCTTT	CASSMRPQGTEAFF
.	few	TRBV30	10	TRBJ2-7	TGTGCCTGGAGTGGGCCCGTTGTGTACTTC	CAWSGPVVYF
TRBD2	few	TRBV7-2	15	TRBJ2-3	TGTGCCAGCAGCTTTGCGGGGGGGCCGGGAGATACGCAGTATTTT	CASSFAGGPGDTQYF
TRBD1	few	TRBV10-3	15	TRBJ2-5	TGTGCCATCAGTCAGACAGGGGGCAGGCAAGAGACCCAGTACTTC	CAISQTGGRQETQYF
.	few	TRBV28	13	TRBJ1-5	TGTGCCAGCAGTTTAATCGGGGTTCAGCCCCAGCATTTT	CASSLIGVQPQHF
TRBD2	few	TRBV7-9	18	TRBJ2-3	TGTGCCAGCATCCTACACTTTACGACTAGCGGGGAGAAAGATACGCAGTATTTT	CASILHFTTSGEKDTQYF
.	.	TRBV16	14	TRBJ2-3	TGTGCCAGCACGCCCTTTGAGGGCACAGATACGCAGTATTTT	CASTPFEGTDTQYF
.	.	TRBV25-1	14	TRBJ2-7	TGTGCCAGCAGTGAAACGGTGAATACCTACGAGCAGTACTTC	CASSETVNTYEQYF
.	.	TRBV27	12	TRBJ2-3	TGTGCCAGCAGTGCAGGGCAAGATACGCAGTATTTT	CASSAGQDTQYF
TRBD2	.	TRBV5-4	14	TRBJ2-7	TGTGCCAGCAGCGCGAGACTAGCGGGCCACGAGCAGTACTTC	CASSARLAGHEQYF
TRBD1	.	TRBV30	13	TRBJ1-4	TGTGCCGGAACGACAGGGAGCGATGAAAAACTGTTTTTT	CAGTTGSDEKLFF
TRBD2	.	TRBV5-1	16	TRBJ2-1	TGCGCCAGCAGCTATGCTAGCGGGAGTTCATACAATGAGCAGTTCTTC	CASSYASGSSYNEQFF
.	.	TRBV2	12	TRBJ2-1	TGTGCCAGCAGTGAACCCCAGAATGAGCAGTTCTTC	CASSEPQNEQFF
TRBD2	.	TRBV15	13	TRBJ2-2	TGTGCCACCAGCAGACGGGAGGTCGGGGAGCTGTTTTTT	CATSRREVGELFF
TRBD2	.	TRBV5-6	15	TRBJ2-1	TGTGCCAGCAGCCCGCGGGGGACCCTCTACAATGAGCAGTTCTTC	CASSPRGTLYNEQFF
.	.	TRBV16	14	TRBJ2-2	TGTGCCAGCAGCGATAAATGGAGCAGCGGGGAGCTGTTTTTT	CASSDKWSSGELFF